The count of the clone carrying this TCR beta chain is one. The target antigen is unknown. Runs used v3.0 of the immunoSEQ assay and were done at survey level. The table came from immunoSEQ multiplex PCR; TCRdb's copy has only in-frame clones and leaves some out. The table shows more than 15,000 clones, with roughly 95% occurring only once. Germline V CDR1 and CDR2: SGHKS, YYEKEE (reference sequence). V was shortened by 0 bases and J by 0 bases, with 9 bases between the two germline ends. This CDR3 has 16 residues. The data were obtained in a study of long-term antiretroviral therapy in people with HIV. General study results and limits: Older ART regimens were possibly in use when the blood was collected between about 2004 and 2018.

The specimen was unsorted PBMCs, collected less than 13 years after starting antiretroviral therapy. This chain connects TRBV5-5 to TRBJ2-2; D gene ambiguous. This TCR was recovered from a man aged 25-45 years with HIV. The CDR3 sequence: CASSLVPETNTGELFF. The DNA for the CDR3 is TGTGCCAGCAGCTTGGTCCCTGAAACGAACACCGGGGAGCTGTTTTTT.